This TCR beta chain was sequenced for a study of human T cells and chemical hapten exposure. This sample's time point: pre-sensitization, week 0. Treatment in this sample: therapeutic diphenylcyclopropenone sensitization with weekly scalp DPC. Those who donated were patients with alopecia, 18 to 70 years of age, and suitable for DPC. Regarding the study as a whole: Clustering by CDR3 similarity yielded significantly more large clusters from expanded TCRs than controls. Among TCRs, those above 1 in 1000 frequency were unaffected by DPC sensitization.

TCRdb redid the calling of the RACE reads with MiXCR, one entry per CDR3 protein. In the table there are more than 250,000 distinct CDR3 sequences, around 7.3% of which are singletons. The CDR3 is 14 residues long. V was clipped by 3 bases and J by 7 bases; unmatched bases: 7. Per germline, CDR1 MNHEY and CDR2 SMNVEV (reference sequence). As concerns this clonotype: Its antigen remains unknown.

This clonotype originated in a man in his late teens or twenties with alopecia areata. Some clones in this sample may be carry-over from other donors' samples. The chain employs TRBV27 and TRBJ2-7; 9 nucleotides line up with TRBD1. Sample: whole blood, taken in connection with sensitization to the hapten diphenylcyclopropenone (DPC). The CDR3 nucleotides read TGTGCCAGCAGTTTCGGGACAGGGCGTAGTGAGCAGTACTTC. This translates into CASSFGTGRSEQYF.